This is a list of T cell receptor beta chains from one sample in a study of T cells in Graves' hyperthyroidism and ophthalmopathy. Using its own MiXCR run on the multiplex PCR reads, TCRdb lists one record per CDR3 protein. The table shows 94,000 or so distinct CDR3 sequences, with about half occurring only once. Sequenced: blood. These receptors were taken from a woman aged 40 to 49 with Graves' hyperthyroidism. Both conserved end residues are part of each CDR3. A D gene is named only where the DNA matches it firmly. Size is omitted from some rows. Given values are once, few, many or a class for expanded clones.

TRBJ1-2 NA NA TRBV7-2 TGTGCCAGCAGCTTAATGGGGGGCGGGAACTATGGCTACACCTTC CASSLMGGGNYGYTF
TRBJ1-2 NA TRBD1 TRBV6-4 TGTGCCAGCAGTAGGGGGACAGCGACCTATGGCTACACCTTC CASSRGTATYGYTF
TRBJ2-5 many TRBD2 TRBV4-3 TGCGCCAGCAGCCCCCATAGCGGGAGAGGGGAGACCCAGTACTTC CASSPHSGRGETQYF
TRBJ2-7 once TRBD1 TRBV7-9 TGTGCCAGCAGCCTGGGACAGGCCTACAAGCAGTGCTTC CASSLGQAYKQCF
TRBJ2-5 NA TRBD2 TRBV7-6 TGTGCCAGCAGCTTAGCAGGGACTAGCGGGAGCGGAAAGACCCAGTACTTC CASSLAGTSGSGKTQYF
TRBJ2-5 NA TRBD1 TRBV20-1 TGCAGTGCTCCTCCAGGGGGAGAGACCCAGTACTTC CSAPPGGETQYF
TRBJ2-5 many NA TRBV10-3 TGTGCCATCAGTGGGCCCGGGGAAGAGACCCAGTACTTC CAISGPGEETQYF
TRBJ1-5 many NA TRBV7-2 TGTGCCAGCAGCCTTAGGGCGGATCAGCCCCAGCATTTT CASSLRADQPQHF
TRBJ1-5 many TRBD1 TRBV6-6 TGTGCCAGCAGTTACTTAATCGACAGGGGGAATCAGCCCCAGCATTTT CASSYLIDRGNQPQHF
TRBJ2-2 NA NA TRBV12-3/TRBV12-4 TGTGCCAGCAGCGCGGGACAGACCGGGGAGCTGTTTTTT CASSAGQTGELFF
TRBJ2-2 NA NA TRBV7-2 TGTGCCAGCAGCTTACAGGGAGTATCTGGGGAGCTGTTTTTT CASSLQGVSGELFF
TRBJ1-1 NA NA TRBV15 TGTGCCACCAGCAGCTTACTTGGGACTGAAGCTTTCTTT CATSSLLGTEAFF
TRBJ2-6 many NA TRBV6-6 TGTGCCAGCAGTCACCGTCGTGGGGGCCCTGGGGCCAACGTCCTGACTTTC CASSHRRGGPGANVLTF
TRBJ1-6 NA NA TRBV7-9 TGTGCCAGCAGCACTAGCGGGAGTTCACCCCTCCACTTT CASSTSGSSPLHF
TRBJ1-1 many NA TRBV20-1 TGCAGTGCTAGAGTTTCAGTGAACACTGAAGCTTTCTTT CSARVSVNTEAFF
TRBJ2-3 many TRBD2 TRBV5-1 TGCGCCAGCAGCTACGGACTAGGCACAGATACGCAGTATTTT CASSYGLGTDTQYF
TRBJ1-1 NA NA TRBV11-1 TGTGCCAGCAGGGGCCTCGTTTCGAGGGGGATGAACACTGAAGCTTTCTTT CASRGLVSRGMNTEAFF
TRBJ2-7 NA TRBD2 TRBV7-8 TGTGCCAGCAGCTTAGGACTAGCGGGAGGGCCCCGGTACGAGCAGTACTTC CASSLGLAGGPRYEQYF
TRBJ2-2 once TRBD2 TRBV6-6 TGTGCCAGCAGTTACAACTCGTTAGCGGGAGGAGAGAACACCGGGGAGCTGTTTTTT CASSYNSLAGGENTGELFF
TRBJ1-5 NA TRBD1 TRBV7-2 TGTGCCAGCAGCTCCTGGACAGGGGGGATAAAAGGACAGCCCCAGCATTTT CASSSWTGGIKGQPQHF
TRBJ2-7 NA TRBD2 TRBV7-8 TGTGCCAGCAGCTTAGGACTAGCGGGTGTCTCCTACGAGCAGTACTTC CASSLGLAGVSYEQYF
TRBJ2-3 NA NA TRBV12-3/TRBV12-4 TGTGCCAGCAGTTTTCTCAGCGGCACAGATACGCAGTATTTT CASSFLSGTDTQYF
TRBJ1-2 many TRBD1 TRBV28 TGTGCCAGCAGTGAGACAGGGGGCTATGGCTACACCTTC CASSETGGYGYTF
TRBJ1-3 many TRBD1 TRBV20-1 TGCAGTGCTGGGGACAGAAGCTCTGGAAACACCATATATTTT CSAGDRSSGNTIYF
TRBJ2-5 NA NA TRBV29-1 TGCAGCGTTGGATTACATGAAGACCCACAAGAGACCCAGTACTTC CSVGLHEDPQETQYF
TRBJ2-2 once NA TRBV7-3 TGTGCCAGCAGCCCTCTGGGGGGCGCGAACACCGGGGAGCTGTACTTC CASSPLGGANTGELYF
TRBJ2-5 few TRBD1 TRBV5-1 TGCGCCAGCAGCGGGACAGGGGAAGAGACCCAGTACTTC CASSGTGEETQYF
TRBJ2-7 many NA TRBV20-1 TGCAGTGCCCGATATCGGGAAGAACTAGCAATCGAGTACTTC CSARYREELAIEYF
TRBJ1-4 many NA TRBV2 TGTGCCAGCAGTCCCCGGGCCTCAAATGAAAAACTGTTTTTT CASSPRASNEKLFF
TRBJ1-1 many NA TRBV2 TGTGCCAGCAGTGGGGCCCTGAAAGGCACTGAAGCTTTCTTT CASSGALKGTEAFF
TRBJ2-5 many NA TRBV12-3/TRBV12-4 TGTGCCAGCAGTTTAGATGCAGGGAGGGAGACCCAGTACTTC CASSLDAGRETQYF